These T cell receptor beta chains were read from a single sample in a study of T-cell memory formation after mild COVID-19. TCRdb analysed the 5' RACE reads with MiXCR anew, one entry per CDR3 protein. The sample has approximately 150,000 distinct CDR3 sequences, about 5.7% seen once; the top ten hold more than 2%. Sequenced input: PBMCs or a T cell subset sorted from them (not recorded which). These receptors originate from an adult woman who had mild COVID-19 (a few samples of this study predate the infection). Cell type and time point are not known. Both conserved end residues are part of each CDR3. Fields, in order: CDR3 protein, CDR3 DNA, J gene, D gene, V gene, clone size. D genes are given only for firm matches. Where a row states a size, it is once, few, many or the class of an expanded clone; other rows omit it.

CDR3: CASSFPGELFF
DNA: TGTGCCAGCAGTTTTCCCGGGGAGCTGTTTTTT
J: TRBJ2-2
D: NA
V: TRBV12-3/TRBV12-4
size: many

CDR3: CSAREPPWETQYF
DNA: TGCAGTGCTAGAGAGCCCCCATGGGAGACCCAGTACTTC
J: TRBJ2-5
D: NA
V: TRBV20-1
size: many

CDR3: CATSDPGTAQETQYF
DNA: TGTGCCACCAGTGATCCGGGGACAGCACAAGAGACCCAGTACTTC
J: TRBJ2-5
D: TRBD1
V: TRBV24-1
size: many

CDR3: CSVEVPGGRQHF
DNA: TGCAGCGTTGAAGTCCCAGGGGGCCGTCAGCATTTT
J: TRBJ1-5
D: TRBD1
V: TRBV29-1
size: few

CDR3: CASSPPGLSYNEQFF
DNA: TGTGCCAGCAGTCCCCCGGGACTATCCTACAATGAGCAGTTCTTC
J: TRBJ2-1
D: TRBD2
V: TRBV7-2
size: many

CDR3: CASSRNRDSSYNEQFF
DNA: TGTGCCAGCAGTAGAAACCGGGACTCCTCCTACAATGAGCAGTTCTTC
J: TRBJ2-1
D: NA
V: TRBV6-2/TRBV6-3
size: NA

CDR3: CASSEISGRPYEQYF
DNA: TGTGCCAGCAGCGAAATTAGCGGGAGACCCTACGAGCAGTACTTC
J: TRBJ2-7
D: TRBD2
V: TRBV11-1
size: many

CDR3: CSARGGNGKTEAFF
DNA: TGCAGTGCTAGAGGGGGTAACGGGAAAACTGAAGCTTTCTTT
J: TRBJ1-1
D: NA
V: TRBV20-1
size: NA

CDR3: CASSRDRGRLKETQYF
DNA: TGTGCCAGCAGCCGTGACAGGGGGCGGCTGAAAGAGACCCAGTACTTC
J: TRBJ2-5
D: TRBD1
V: TRBV7-7
size: NA

CDR3: CASSKRQGISGANVLTF
DNA: TGTGCCAGCAGCAAACGACAGGGAATCTCTGGGGCCAACGTCCTGACTTTC
J: TRBJ2-6
D: TRBD1
V: TRBV7-8
size: many

CDR3: CASSLGWTGRYEQFF
DNA: TGTGCCAGCAGCTTAGGGTGGACAGGGCGATATGAGCAGTTCTTC
J: TRBJ2-1
D: TRBD1
V: TRBV11-3
size: NA

CDR3: CASRTGPINEKLFF
DNA: TGTGCCAGCAGGACGGGACCGATTAATGAAAAACTGTTTTTT
J: TRBJ1-4
D: NA
V: TRBV6-5
size: few

CDR3: CSATSRGFTEAFF
DNA: TGCAGCGCCACCAGCCGGGGGTTCACTGAAGCTTTCTTT
J: TRBJ1-1
D: NA
V: TRBV29-1
size: many

CDR3: CASSLGGTGGGNEQFF
DNA: TGCGCCAGCAGCTTGGGAGGGACAGGAGGTGGCAATGAGCAGTTCTTC
J: TRBJ2-1
D: TRBD1
V: TRBV5-1
size: many

CDR3: CASRDRGRTYNEQFF
DNA: TGTGCCAGCAGGGACAGGGGTCGAACCTACAATGAGCAGTTCTTC
J: TRBJ2-1
D: TRBD1
V: TRBV12-3/TRBV12-4
size: few

CDR3: CAWSAGTAGAFF
DNA: TGTGCCTGGAGTGCTGGGACAGCTGGAGCTTTCTTT
J: TRBJ1-1
D: TRBD1
V: TRBV30
size: NA

CDR3: CASRGNTEAFF
DNA: TGTGCCAGCAGGGGTAACACTGAAGCTTTCTTT
J: TRBJ1-1
D: NA
V: TRBV2
size: few

CDR3: CASSGGINSPLHF
DNA: TGTGCCAGCAGTGGCGGGATTAATTCACCCCTCCACTTT
J: TRBJ1-6
D: NA
V: TRBV6-1
size: few

CDR3: CASSLGPREYEQYF
DNA: TGTGCCAGCAGCTTGGGTCCCAGGGAATACGAGCAGTACTTC
J: TRBJ2-7
D: NA
V: TRBV5-6
size: NA

CDR3: CATSEGQATDTQYF
DNA: TGTGCCACCAGTGAAGGGCAGGCCACAGATACGCAGTATTTT
J: TRBJ2-3
D: NA
V: TRBV24-1
size: many

CDR3: CASSGADQGANYGYTF
DNA: TGTGCCAGCAGCGGGGCGGATCAGGGGGCAAACTATGGCTACACCTTC
J: TRBJ1-2
D: TRBD1
V: TRBV7-6
size: many

CDR3: CASSLLKETQYF
DNA: TGTGCCAGCAGCTTACTTAAAGAGACCCAGTACTTC
J: TRBJ2-5
D: NA
V: TRBV7-2
size: many

CDR3: CASSLELASGFGEQFF
DNA: TGTGCCAGCAGCTTAGAGCTGGCTAGCGGGTTCGGTGAGCAGTTCTTC
J: TRBJ2-1
D: TRBD2
V: TRBV7-2
size: few

CDR3: CASSLLGQGEAFF
DNA: TGTGCCAGCAGCTTGCTTGGACAGGGTGAAGCTTTCTTT
J: TRBJ1-1
D: TRBD1
V: TRBV7-9
size: many

CDR3: CASSRGDPGGPATNEKLFF
DNA: TGCGCCAGCAGTCGGGGAGACCCAGGAGGGCCGGCAACTAATGAAAAACTGTTTTTT
J: TRBJ1-4
D: NA
V: TRBV23-1
size: NA

CDR3: CASSVDRGPYGYTF
DNA: TGTGCCAGCAGCGTGGACAGGGGACCCTATGGCTACACCTTC
J: TRBJ1-2
D: TRBD1
V: TRBV9
size: few

CDR3: CATAADTQYF
DNA: TGTGCCACGGCAGCAGATACGCAGTATTTT
J: TRBJ2-3
D: NA
V: TRBV7-9
size: few

CDR3: CASNRLAVDSGANVLTF
DNA: TGTGCCAGCAATCGACTAGCGGTAGACTCTGGGGCCAACGTCCTGACTTTC
J: TRBJ2-6
D: TRBD2
V: TRBV2
size: NA

CDR3: CASQALAEYNEQFF
DNA: TGTGCCAGTCAAGCACTAGCGGAGTACAATGAGCAGTTCTTC
J: TRBJ2-1
D: TRBD2
V: TRBV14
size: many

CDR3: CASSQAGARGYTF
DNA: TGTGCCAGCAGCCAAGCAGGGGCCCGTGGCTACACCTTC
J: TRBJ1-2
D: NA
V: TRBV4-2
size: few

CDR3: CASNRDRVSGYTF
DNA: TGTGCCAGCAACCGGGACAGAGTCTCTGGCTACACCTTC
J: TRBJ1-2
D: TRBD1
V: TRBV19
size: many